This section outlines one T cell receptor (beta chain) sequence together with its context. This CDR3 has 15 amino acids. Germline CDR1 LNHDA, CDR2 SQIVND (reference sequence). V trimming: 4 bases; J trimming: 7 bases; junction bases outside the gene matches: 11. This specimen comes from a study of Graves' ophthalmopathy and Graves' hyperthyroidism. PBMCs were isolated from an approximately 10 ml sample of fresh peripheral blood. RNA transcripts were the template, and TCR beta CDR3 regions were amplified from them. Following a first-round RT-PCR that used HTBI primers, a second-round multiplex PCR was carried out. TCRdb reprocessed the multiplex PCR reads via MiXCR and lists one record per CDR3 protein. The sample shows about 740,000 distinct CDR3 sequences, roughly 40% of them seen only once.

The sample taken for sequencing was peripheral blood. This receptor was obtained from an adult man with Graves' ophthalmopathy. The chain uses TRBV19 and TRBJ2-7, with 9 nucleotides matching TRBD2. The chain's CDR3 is CASSRSSGITGEQYF. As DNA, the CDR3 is TGTGCCAGTAGTAGGTCTAGCGGGATAACCGGGGAGCAGTACTTC.